This T cell receptor (beta chain) was retrieved from a study of CD8+ T cells in alopecia areata. Trimming took 0 bases from V and 3 from J, leaving 11 bases between them. Germline V gives CDR1 SGDLS, CDR2 YYNGEE. The CDR3 runs 15 residues. As the sequencing template, cDNA was produced by extracting RNA and reverse transcribing it. The assay was immunoSEQ multiplex PCR, and TCRdb's table has in-frame clones only and misses some. The sample holds over 150,000 clones, 50% to 65% seen once. Findings of the study overall: Under tofacitinib, numerous expanded lesional clonotypes remained detectable in scalp and blood. Clonality in the scalp and expanded CD8+ clones ranked among the top 100 were significantly decreased by tofacitinib.

Treatment indicated: oral pan-JAK inhibitor, 5-10 mg twice daily. Peripheral blood samples and lesional scalp punch biopsies were obtained from alopecia areata patients. Using a FACSAria, the CD4+ and CD8+ T cells were sorted from the PBMCs. This clone has only a few counts. Its cognate antigen is unknown. This clonotype originated in a human donor with alopecia areata. J is TRBJ2-3 and V is TRBV9; a weak D match, TRBD2 (6 bases). The sequencing used CD8+ T cells sorted from blood, collected at week 24, from a patient treated with tofacitinib. CDR3 sequence: CASSVDGLQTDTQYF. Written as DNA, the CDR3 is TGTGCCAGCAGCGTAGATGGACTACAAACAGATACGCAGTATTTT.